This T cell receptor (beta chain) was sequenced during a study of PD-1 blockade in classical Hodgkin lymphoma. Overall study findings and caveats: Lower baseline TCR diversity marked trial partial responders and progressors. Before treatment, TCR diversity in newly diagnosed patients was reportedly lower than in healthy donors.

Time point here: cycle 4 day 1 (C4D1), after about 6 weeks of nivolumab. Every patient relapsed after autologous stem cell transplantation, and brentuximab vedotin exposure varied. Isolation of CD4+ T cells from thawed PBMCs was performed by magnetic negative selection. Profiled with immunoSEQ multiplex PCR; TCRdb holds only in-frame clones, not every one. The table lists around 30,000 clones, roughly 80% of them singletons. Details on this clone: Its antigen is not known. Different DNA sequences within this sample yield the same CDR3.

This sample comprised CD4+ T cells from blood, obtained before the fourth cycle of nivolumab. The TCR comes from a human donor with classical Hodgkin lymphoma.

The CDR3 DNA is TGCGCCAGCAGCCCTGGGAGGGGCAATCAGCCCCAGCATTTT. It translates to CASSPGRGNQPQHF. The chain couples TRBV5-1 to TRBJ1-5; D uncertain. V was shortened by 4 bases and J by 2 bases, with 10 bases between the two germline ends. The CDR3 runs 14 residues. Germline V gene lookup returns CDR1 SGHRS and CDR2 YFSETQ.